This entry lists 31 T cell receptor beta chains sequenced from one sample in a study of shared clonotypes between healthy human individuals. TCRdb's copy holds only in-frame clones and misses some; the assay was immunoSEQ multiplex PCR. The sample lists 2 million to 2.5 million clones; 85% to 95% were seen once. Sequencing was done on a sample of naive CD4+ T cells from PBMCs. Subset meaning: CD45RA+ positively selected. The origin of the receptors is a man between 18 and 29 years old in good health. Some clones in this sample may be carry-over from other donors' samples.

The rearrangement links TRBV5-4 to TRBJ2-5; 11 positions agree with TRBD1. From germline, CDR1 is SGHNT and CDR2 YYREEE (reference sequence). After removal of 4 bases from V and 4 bases from J, the junction contained 12 bases not matched to a gene. CDR3 length: 17 residues. The CDR3 DNA reads as TGTGCCAGCAGCCCGGGACAGGGGGACAGGGGGGGAGAGACCCAGTACTTC. Its protein product is CASSPGQGDRGGETQYF. The full variable domain, completed using reference TRBV5-4 and TRBJ2-5, is ETGVTQSPTHLIKTRGQQVTLRCSSQSGHNTVSWYQQALGQGPQFIFQYYREEENGRGNFPPRFSGLQFPNYSSELNVNALELDDSALYLCASSPGQGDRGGETQYFGPGTRLLVL.

The rearrangement uses TRBV7-9 and TRBJ1-5, with 7 positions matching TRBD1. The CDR3 contains 16 residues. The V segment lost 6 bases and the J segment 6 bases; nucleotides outside the gene matches: 14. The V gene's germline CDR1 is SEHNR and CDR2 FQNEAQ (reference sequence). CDR3 nucleotide sequence: TGTGCCAGCAGAATCGCAGACAGGGTGGGATCTCAGCCCCAGCATTTT. It encodes CASRIADRVGSQPQHF.

The chain uses TRBV5-1 and TRBJ2-7, with 14 bases identical to TRBD2. The CDR3 totals 16 residues. Trimming took 4 bases from V and 3 from J; bases not matched to a gene: 6. Germline V CDR1 and CDR2: SGHRS, YFSETQ. The CDR3 spells CASSLGLAGAFYEQYF. The CDR3 DNA sequence: TGCGCCAGCAGCCTGGGACTAGCGGGAGCCTTCTACGAGCAGTACTTC.

In this sample, this clone turned up once. The genes are TRBV2 and TRBJ2-7; 8 nucleotides agree with TRBD1. This CDR3 spans 14 amino acids. Germline trimming cut 8 bases from V and 0 bases from J; bases unmatched to any gene: 6. Germline V gene sequence: CDR1 SNHLY, CDR2 FYNNEI. The CDR3 loop is CASRGDRLSYEQYF. CDR3 nucleotide sequence: TGTGCCAGCCGTGGGGACAGGCTCTCCTACGAGCAGTACTTC. The full variable domain, in which reference TRBV2 and TRBJ2-7 provide the parts outside the CDR3, is EPEVTQTPSHQVTQMGQEVILRCVPISNHLYFYWYRQILGQKVEFLVSFYNNEISEKSEIFDDQFSVERPDGSNFTLKIRSTKLEDSAMYFCASRGDRLSYEQYFGPGTRLTVT.

This clone was seen only once. The chain has TRBV2 and TRBJ2-2; 8 bases map to TRBD2. The germline V gene encodes CDR1 SNHLY and CDR2 FYNNEI. V was clipped by 7 bases and J by 4 bases; unmatched bases: 8. The CDR3 sequence is 15 residues long. DNA for the CDR3: TGTGCCAGCACCTGGGGACTAGGGAGCACCGGGGAGCTGTTTTTT. It encodes CASTWGLGSTGELFF.

The chain has TRBV6-5 and TRBJ2-1; 14 positions agree with TRBD2. The ends lost 7 bases at V and 10 bases at J; junction bases unmatched: 3. The CDR3 length is 13 residues. Germline V gene data show CDR1 as MNHEY and CDR2 as SVGAGI. The CDR3 loop reads CASKRTSGREQFF. CDR3 nucleotides: TGTGCCAGCAAGAGGACTAGCGGGAGGGAGCAGTTCTTC.

The rearrangement links TRBV7-6 to TRBJ2-3; 12 bases align to TRBD2. Germline V gene data show CDR1 as SGHVS and CDR2 as FNYEAQ. The CDR3 has 16 amino acids. V shed 4 bases, J shed 2 bases, and the junction held 4 bases outside the gene matches. Here the CDR3 reads CASSSLAGGFTDTQYF. CDR3 coding DNA: TGTGCCAGCAGCTCCCTAGCGGGAGGGTTCACAGATACGCAGTATTTT. Supplemented by reference TRBV7-6 and TRBJ2-3, the full variable domain reads GAGVSQSPRYKVTKRGQDVALRCDPISGHVSLYWYRQALGQGPEFLTYFNYEAQQDKSGLPNDRFSAERPEGSISTLTIQRTEQRDSAMYRCASSSLAGGFTDTQYFGPGTRLTVL.

This rearrangement joins TRBV4-1 to TRBJ2-7; the D gene is possibly TRBD1 (6 bases). CDR1 is MGHRA and CDR2 is YSYEKL in the germline V gene. The V gene lost 1 base and the J gene lost 3 bases, with 10 bases spanning the gap. This CDR3 is 14 amino acids long. CDR3 protein: CASSQGLQGYEQYF. For the CDR3, the DNA is TGCGCCAGCAGCCAAGGGTTACAGGGCTACGAGCAGTACTTC.

The CDR3: CASSQGSGVRGNQPQHF. The CDR3 region has the DNA TGTGCCAGCAGCCAGGGCTCGGGGGTAAGGGGCAATCAGCCCCAGCATTTT. V usage is TRBV28 and J usage is TRBJ1-5; a weak D match, TRBD1 (5 bases). Deletions cut 6 bases from V and 2 bases from J, with 20 bases between. The CDR3 extends over 17 amino acids. Germline V lookup: CDR1 MDHEN, CDR2 SYDVKM.

The V and J genes are TRBV6-5 and TRBJ2-7, with D unresolved. Trimming took 5 bases from V and 3 from J, leaving 5 bases between them. The CDR3 contains 11 residues. Germline V gene sequence: CDR1 MNHEY, CDR2 SVGAGI. Here the CDR3 DNA reads TGTGCCAGCAGTGACCACTACGAGCAGTACTTC. Protein sequence: CASSDHYEQYF.

The chain joins TRBV9 to TRBJ1-2, with 9 bases aligning to TRBD1. Trimming took 2 bases from V and 4 from J; bases not matched to a gene: 6. Germline V gene data show CDR1 as SGDLS and CDR2 as YYNGEE. The CDR3 loop spans 15 amino acids. CDR3 sequence: CASSVTTGGFYGYTF. CDR3 DNA sequence: TGTGCCAGCAGCGTGACGACAGGGGGGTTCTATGGCTACACCTTC.

The chain links TRBV4-3 to TRBJ2-3; 9 nucleotides agree with TRBD2. The CDR3 length is 17 residues. Germline V gene sequence: CDR1 LGHNA, CDR2 YSLEER. The J segment lost 1 base and the V segment lost 0 bases, leaving 5 bases of the junction unmatched. This CDR3 reads CASSQDPPSGGTDTQYF. CDR3 DNA sequence: TGCGCCAGCAGCCAAGATCCCCCTAGCGGGGGCACAGATACGCAGTATTTT.

The genes are TRBV7-6 and TRBJ2-1; 8 nucleotides line up with TRBD1. This CDR3 is 15 amino acids long. Losses at the gene ends were 1 base for V and 1 base for J; bases not matched to a gene: 0. In germline, CDR1 is SGHVS, CDR2 FNYEAQ. The CDR3 coding sequence is TGTGCCAGCAGCTTAGACAGGGGGTCCTACAATGAGCAGTTCTTC. It codes for CASSLDRGSYNEQFF.

The V gene is TRBV7-2, the J gene TRBJ2-5; D gene uncertain. Germline-derived CDR1 and CDR2 are SGHTA and FQGNSA. Trimming pared 3 bases from V and 5 bases from J, leaving 13 bases between. This CDR3 is built from 14 residues. The CDR3 loop reads CASSFEPAQETQYF. The CDR3 region has the DNA TGTGCCAGCAGCTTCGAACCGGCCCAGGAGACCCAGTACTTC.

The CDR3 spells CASSQALKLFF. The CDR3, as DNA: TGCGCCAGCAGCCAAGCCCTTAAACTGTTTTTT. The V and J genes are TRBV4-1 and TRBJ1-4, with D unclear. V was shortened by 1 base and J by 11 bases, with 5 bases between the two germline ends. Germline V gene sequence: CDR1 MGHRA, CDR2 YSYEKL. The CDR3 has 11 residues.

The CDR3 is CASSSGLAGVGTGELFF. The CDR3 nucleotides read TGTGCCAGCAGCTCGGGACTAGCGGGAGTGGGAACCGGGGAGCTGTTTTTT. The chain links TRBV5-8 to TRBJ2-2; 14 bases align to TRBD2. The CDR3 consists of 17 residues. Unmatched junction bases numbered 6, after V lost 3 bases and J lost 5 bases. Germline values: CDR1 SGHTS, CDR2 YDEGEE.

This clone was found once. J is TRBJ2-1 and V is TRBV28, with D maybe TRBD1 (7 bases). This CDR3 region has 17 residues. The V gene lost 7 bases and the J gene lost 7 bases, with 26 bases spanning the gap. Germline V gives CDR1 MDHEN, CDR2 SYDVKM. The CDR3 DNA follows: TGTGCCAGCAAGGGGGCGGGGAAGGCGGCCTCCGGGAATGAGCAGTTCTTC. Residues: CASKGAGKAASGNEQFF.

The chain is built from TRBV5-1 and TRBJ1-1, with D possibly TRBD1 on 6 matching bases. CDR3 length: 13 amino acids. CDR1 is SGHRS, CDR2 YFSETQ, per germline. The V end was cut by 4 bases, the J end by 4 bases, with 11 bases between. CDR3 amino acids: CASSPGTPTEAFF. The CDR3, as DNA: TGCGCCAGCAGCCCCGGGACACCCACTGAAGCTTTCTTT.

On this clone: The same CDR3 also results from other DNA sequences found in this sample. The rearrangement uses TRBV18 and TRBJ2-6; 8 bases are shared with TRBD1. From germline, CDR1 is KGHSH and CDR2 LQKENI. V lost 4 bases and J lost 1; bases outside the gene matches: 6. The CDR3 runs to 17 residues. The CDR3 reads CASSQGQGSSGANVLTF. The CDR3, as DNA: TGTGCCAGCTCACAAGGACAGGGATCTTCTGGGGCCAACGTCCTGACTTTC.

The rearrangement links TRBV6-1 to TRBJ1-2; D not certain. V shed 1 base and J shed 11 bases, with 8 bases lying between them. Germline V gives CDR1 MNHNS, CDR2 SASEGT. The CDR3 is 11 amino acids. The CDR3 reads CASSEDPKYTF. CDR3 bases: TGTGCCAGCAGTGAAGATCCGAAATACACCTTC.

V and J are TRBV27 and TRBJ2-1; the match to TRBD2 covers 10 bases. After removal of 6 bases from V and 8 bases from J, the junction contained 4 bases not matched to a gene. The germline CDR1 and CDR2 sequences are MNHEY and SMNVEV (reference sequence). The CDR3 totals 13 residues. The DNA for the CDR3 is TGTGCCAGCAGACTAGCGGGAATGTATGAGCAGTTCTTC. Amino acid sequence: CASRLAGMYEQFF.

This clone has a handful of counts. This sequence joins TRBV9 and TRBJ2-1; no firm D call. This CDR3 is 14 amino acids long. Per the germline V gene, CDR1 is SGDLS and CDR2 is YYNGEE. The ends were cut back, 0 bases at V and 8 bases at J, with 12 bases in the middle. The CDR3 region is CASSVAGANDEQFF. The CDR3 DNA reads as TGTGCCAGCAGCGTAGCTGGAGCTAACGATGAGCAGTTCTTC.

The rearrangement uses TRBV28 and TRBJ2-7; D is ambiguous. CDR1 and CDR2 (germline): MDHEN, SYDVKM. This CDR3 is built from 12 residues. V gave up 5 bases and J gave up 5 bases, with 10 bases separating them. The CDR3 nucleotides are TGTGCCAGCAGTCTGAGTACACACGAGCAGTACTTC. Translating gives CASSLSTHEQYF.

This chain joins TRBV15 and TRBJ1-3; 8 bases match TRBD1. The germline V gene encodes CDR1 LNHNV and CDR2 YYDKDF (reference sequence). The V and J ends lost 9 bases and 0 bases, in that order; junction bases with no gene match: 4. The CDR3 has 14 amino acids. Here the CDR3 DNA reads TGTGCCACAACGGGACAGGCCTCTGGAAACACCATATATTTT. Translation gives CATTGQASGNTIYF. The full variable domain, its missing parts supplied by reference TRBV15 and TRBJ1-3, is DAMVIQNPRYQVTQFGKPVTLSCSQTLNHNVMYWYQQKSSQAPKLLFHYYDKDFNNEADTPDNFQSRRPNTSFCFLDIRSPGLGDTAMYLCATTGQASGNTIYFGEGSWLTVV.

This chain uses TRBV6-5 with TRBJ1-1, with D perhaps TRBD1 (6 bases). This CDR3 contains 13 residues. The V gene lost 5 bases and the J gene lost 2 bases, with 9 bases spanning the gap. Germline V gives CDR1 MNHEY, CDR2 SVGAGI. CDR3 sequence reads: CASSIQGNTEAFF. Written as DNA, the CDR3 is TGTGCCAGCAGTATACAGGGAAACACTGAAGCTTTCTTT.

The V call is TRBV14, the J call TRBJ2-7; 7 bases are shared with TRBD2. The CDR3 extends over 12 amino acids. Germline V gene sequence: CDR1 SGHDN, CDR2 FVKESK. Trimming at V came to 1 base and at J to 9 bases, leaving 3 bases not matched to a gene. CDR3 amino acids: CASSQAGGRQYF. Here the CDR3 DNA reads TGTGCCAGCAGCCAAGCGGGAGGAAGGCAGTACTTC.

This clone appeared a single time. This chain joins TRBV5-1 and TRBJ1-2, with D perhaps matching TRBD1 (6 bases). V lost 4 bases to trimming and J lost 4 bases, with 11 bases between them. Germline CDR1 is SGHRS and CDR2 is YFSETQ. This CDR3 comprises 13 residues. In nucleotides, the CDR3 is TGCGCCAGCAGCGTGACAGGACTCTATGGCTACACCTTC. It codes for CASSVTGLYGYTF.

The J gene is TRBJ2-7, the V gene TRBV5-1; TRBD1 agrees at 8 bases. Germline trimming cut 4 bases from V and 1 base from J; bases unmatched to any gene: 7. This CDR3 has 15 amino acids. Germline values: CDR1 SGHRS, CDR2 YFSETQ. The CDR3 bases are TGCGCCAGCAGCGCGGACGGACAGGGTTCCTACGAGCAGTACTTC. Translation: CASSADGQGSYEQYF.

This clone has just one count. V and J are TRBV13 and TRBJ2-3; the D gene is possibly TRBD2 (6 bases). This CDR3 comprises 14 residues. CDR1 is PRHDT, CDR2 FYEKMQ, per germline (reference sequence). V dropped 5 bases and J dropped 4 bases, with 13 bases sitting between them. CDR3 sequence (DNA): TGTGCCAGCAGCGCCCGCGGGATCCCAGATACGCAGTATTTT. This encodes CASSARGIPDTQYF.

This rearrangement joins TRBV14 to TRBJ2-4, with 12 nucleotides matching TRBD2. This CDR3 contains 17 residues. Losses at the gene ends were 2 bases for V and 0 bases for J; bases not matched to a gene: 2. The germline gives CDR1 SGHDN, CDR2 FVKESK. CDR3 amino acids: CASSQTSGRLAKNIQYF. The CDR3 coding sequence is TGTGCCAGCAGCCAAACTAGCGGGAGGCTAGCCAAAAACATTCAGTACTTC.

V is TRBV11-2 and J is TRBJ2-2; D remains ambiguous. V lost 0 bases and J lost 4, with 3 bases in between. The CDR3 totals 13 residues. CDR1 is SGHAT and CDR2 is FQNNGV in the germline V gene. The CDR3 region is CASSLDGTGELFF. The DNA for the CDR3 is TGTGCCAGCAGCTTAGATGGCACCGGGGAGCTGTTTTTT.